This T cell receptor beta chain was profiled in a study of blood T cells in healthy people across ages. General study findings and limits: Diversity figures based on one million T cells were deemed too low.

This clonotype was picked up one time. Antigen: not known. Through a sample-barcoded 5' primer and a J-beta primer mix, a second PCR was run for roughly 6 to 11 cycles. Via MiXCR, TCRdb re-called the 5' RACE reads, giving one row per CDR3 protein. The table records about 1.4 million distinct CDR3 sequences, approximately 60% of them present only once. Peripheral blood, roughly 9.3 milliliters per donor, was collected. The sequence was collected from a man aged 18 to 29 in good health. Source material: blood.

CDR3 in DNA: TGTGCCAGCACGTTGGCTATGGCCCTGAACACTGAAGCTTTCTTT. Its protein is CASTLAMALNTEAFF. The rearrangement uses TRBV12-3 or TRBV12-4 and TRBJ1-1; no firm D call. This CDR3 has 15 residues. Between the trimmed V and J ends, which lost 7 bases and 0 bases, there was a span of 15 bases.